This TCR beta chain was recovered during a study of blood T cell repertoires in COVID-19. Study-wide background: PBMCs, B-cell-depleted T cells, or T cells provided the cDNA or gDNA that made up the material.

Participant-given clinical history determined each cohort assignment. Germline CDR1 is SGHVS and CDR2 is FQNEAQ. The CDR3 has 14 amino acids. Trimming removed 0 bases from V and 6 bases from J, with 12 bases in between. In the original processing: Estimates of nucleated cell counts were drawn from the amplification of reference gene primers. Libraries were prepared by immunoSEQ multiplex PCR; TCRdb keeps only in-frame clonotypes and omits some of them. V and J calls and clone size are those listed in that table; D and trimming were worked out from the DNA. The sample carries 400,000 or so clones, 90% recorded once.

This rearrangement joins TRBV7-8 to TRBJ2-7, with D uncertain. The origin of this receptor is a man aged 18-30 years who had recovered from COVID-19. The specimen was PBMCs or T cells enriched from blood (not recorded which). The CDR3 reads CASSLAQIRSEQYF. The CDR3 DNA follows: TGTGCCAGCAGCTTAGCGCAGATACGTTCCGAGCAGTACTTC.